The 21 T cell receptor beta chains below all came from one sample that was sequenced in a study of identical twins. TCRdb passed the 5' RACE reads through MiXCR, listing each CDR3 protein once. The sample lists 400,000 to 500,000 distinct CDR3 sequences, approximately 17% seen once, with 9% to 15% in the top ten. Input material: naive T cells sorted from blood. These receptor sequences come from a man in his fifties in good health.

The chain joins TRBV12-3 or TRBV12-4 to TRBJ2-2; perhaps TRBD1 as D (5 bases). With 5 bases removed from V and 8 bases from J, the gap between germline ends came to 15 bases. This CDR3 comprises 14 residues. The CDR3, as DNA: TGTGCCAGCAGTCAGAGACAGTCTTCTGGGGAGCTGTTTTTT. Translating it yields CASSQRQSSGELFF.

This clonotype was seen repeatedly, ten times or more. V is TRBV7-2 and J is TRBJ2-1; D call uncertain. Trimming left V 0 bases short and J 4 bases short, with 10 bases between. This CDR3 spans 15 amino acids. Germline values: CDR1 SGHTA, CDR2 FQGNSA. As DNA, the CDR3 is TGTGCCAGCAGCTTAGCTATTACCCGGTACAATGAGCAGTTCTTC. Residues: CASSLAITRYNEQFF.

The CDR3 region is CASSLEHNYGYTF. As DNA, the CDR3 is TGCGCCAGCAGCTTGGAACATAACTATGGCTACACCTTC. The genes are TRBV5-1 and TRBJ1-2; no clear D. The CDR3 runs to 13 residues. Germline V CDR1 and CDR2: SGHRS, YFSETQ. V lost 0 bases, J lost 1 base, and 4 bases lay in between.

This clonotype has more than one count but fewer than ten. The chain links TRBV5-1 to TRBJ1-1; TRBD1 might be the D (5 bases). This CDR3 has 13 amino acids. V was clipped by 3 bases and J by 4 bases, with 10 bases between them. The V gene's germline CDR1 is SGHRS and CDR2 YFSETQ. The CDR3 sequence is CASSWGVGTEAFF. For the CDR3, the DNA is TGCGCCAGCAGCTGGGGGGTTGGCACTGAAGCTTTCTTT.

Many counts were recorded for this clonotype. The chain recombines TRBV7-2 with TRBJ1-6; no clear D. Germline V gene sequence: CDR1 SGHTA, CDR2 FQGNSA. The length of the CDR3 is 17 residues. Trimming cost V 1 base and J 6 bases, with 16 bases left between them. The DNA of the CDR3 is TGTGCCAGCAGCTTAGTCCCCGGAGTAAAGGGTAATTCACCCCTCCACTTT. Protein product: CASSLVPGVKGNSPLHF.

The chain combines TRBV29-1 with TRBJ2-5, with 7 bases that match TRBD2. With V trimmed by 7 bases and J by 4 bases, 12 bases remained unmatched. The CDR3 covers 14 residues. CDR1 is SQVTM and CDR2 is ANQGSEA in the germline V gene. The CDR3 spells CSAEGLDSLETQYF. CDR3 in DNA: TGCAGCGCCGAAGGACTAGATTCGTTAGAGACCCAGTACTTC.

This clonotype has just a few counts. For the CDR3, the DNA is TGTGCCAGCAGTGAAACTAGCGATTACAATGAGCAGTTCTTC. It encodes CASSETSDYNEQFF. V is TRBV6-1 and J is TRBJ2-1, with 7 bases aligning to TRBD2. The length of the CDR3 is 14 residues. V lost 2 bases and J lost 4; bases outside the gene matches: 2. CDR1 is MNHNS, CDR2 SASEGT, per germline.

The chain combines TRBV20-1 with TRBJ2-3; D gene unclear. TRBJ1-5 matches the DNA end more closely, so the J call is doubtful. Germline values: CDR1 DFQATT, CDR2 SNEGSKA (reference sequence). CDR3 size: 12 residues. The CDR3 protein is CSARKSTDTQHF. In DNA, the CDR3 is TGCAGTGCTAGGAAGAGTACAGATACGCAGCATTTT.

This clonotype occurred a few times. The chain has TRBV15 and TRBJ2-1, with D perhaps assigned TRBD1 or TRBD2 (6 bases each). The CDR3 covers 17 residues. Germline assignment: CDR1 LNHNV and CDR2 YYDKDF (reference sequence). V gave up 2 bases and J gave up 0 bases, with 14 bases separating them. The CDR3 is CATSRMRGESSYNEQFF. CDR3 nucleotide sequence: TGTGCCACCAGCAGAATGAGGGGGGAGAGCTCCTACAATGAGCAGTTCTTC.

This clonotype showed up many times. The chain is built from TRBV2 and TRBJ2-7; no reliable D call. The CDR3 contains 13 residues. CDR1 is SNHLY and CDR2 is FYNNEI in the germline V gene. V lost 5 bases and J lost 2, with 10 bases in between. CDR3 sequence: CASSLHSTYEQYF. Here the CDR3 DNA reads TGTGCCAGCAGTCTCCACAGCACCTACGAGCAGTACTTC.

This clonotype showed up just a few times. V gene TRBV7-2 combines with J gene TRBJ2-7, with 13 bases fitting TRBD2. This CDR3 region has 14 residues. V was pared by 7 bases and J by 3 bases, with 3 bases of the junction left unmatched. Germline CDR1 SGHTA, CDR2 FQGNSA. The CDR3 sequence is CASIRTSGSYEQYF. The CDR3, as DNA: TGTGCCAGCATCCGGACTAGCGGGAGCTACGAGCAGTACTTC.

The J gene is TRBJ2-7, the V gene TRBV5-1; D gene ambiguous. Trimming took 0 bases from V and 3 from J, leaving 13 bases between them. The CDR3 has 15 residues. Germline V gives CDR1 SGHRS, CDR2 YFSETQ. The CDR3 sequence is CASSLGGPPGYEQYF. In DNA, the CDR3 is TGCGCCAGCAGCTTGGGTGGGCCTCCAGGCTACGAGCAGTACTTC.

CDR3 in DNA: TGTGCCAGCAGGATGGGTGAGGGGACGGCCACAGATACGCAGTATTTT. Translated: CASRMGEGTATDTQYF. The rearrangement links TRBV2 to TRBJ2-3; TRBD1 or TRBD2 may be the D gene (5 bases each). The V gene lost 6 bases and the J gene lost 2 bases, with 18 bases spanning the gap. Germline assignment: CDR1 SNHLY and CDR2 FYNNEI. The CDR3 extends over 16 amino acids. Filled out from reference TRBV2 and TRBJ2-3, the complete variable domain reads EPEVTQTPSHQVTQMGQEVILRCVPISNHLYFYWYRQILGQKVEFLVSFYNNEISEKSEIFDDQFSVERPDGSNFTLKIRSTKLEDSAMYFCASRMGEGTATDTQYFGPGTRLTVL.

This clonotype has ten or more counts. This chain links TRBV5-1 with TRBJ1-4; perhaps TRBD1 as D (5 bases). V was trimmed by 4 bases and J by 4 bases, leaving 11 bases between them. The CDR3 runs to 14 residues. Germline CDR1 SGHRS, CDR2 YFSETQ. The CDR3 DNA reads as TGCGCCAGCAGCAACCAGGGTCTTAATGAAAAACTGTTTTTT. Translation: CASSNQGLNEKLFF.

V gene TRBV6-6 combines with J gene TRBJ2-7; possible D gene TRBD1, 5 bases. V gave up 4 bases and J gave up 2 bases, with 9 bases separating them. The germline V gene encodes CDR1 MNHNY and CDR2 SVGAGI (reference sequence). This CDR3 contains 13 residues. Here the CDR3 DNA reads TGTGCCAGCAGTTCACAGGTGACCTACGAGCAGTACTTC. Translation gives CASSSQVTYEQYF.

This rearrangement joins TRBV7-9 to TRBJ2-5; TRBD1 or TRBD2 may be the D gene (5 bases each). Trimming shortened V by 5 bases and J by 9 bases, and 16 bases separated the two germline ends. Germline CDR1 reads SEHNR; CDR2 reads FQNEAQ (reference sequence). The CDR3 length is 13 residues. The CDR3 loop reads CASSPRDRVAQYF. The CDR3 nucleotides are TGTGCCAGCAGCCCCCGGGACCGGGTTGCCCAGTACTTC.

This clonotype has a count of ten or more. The chain combines TRBV7-2 with TRBJ2-3, with TRBD1 matching 10 bases. Germline-derived CDR1 and CDR2 are SGHTA and FQGNSA. The V segment lost 5 bases and the J segment 5 bases; nucleotides outside the gene matches: 4. CDR3 length: 14 amino acids. The CDR3 sequence: CASSQRTGGDTQYF. The DNA for the CDR3 is TGTGCCAGCAGCCAAAGGACAGGGGGAGATACGCAGTATTTT.

The chain links TRBV5-1 to TRBJ2-5, with TRBD2 matching over 10 bases. Trimming removed 4 bases from V and 5 bases from J; junction bases left unmatched: 11. The germline CDR1 and CDR2 sequences are SGHRS and YFSETQ. CDR3 length: 16 residues. This CDR3 reads CASSTSSGSSWETQYF. In nucleotides, the CDR3 is TGCGCCAGCAGCACCTCTAGCGGGAGCTCGTGGGAGACCCAGTACTTC. Full variable domain (remainder filled in from reference TRBV5-1 and TRBJ2-5): KAGVTQTPRYLIKTRGQQVTLSCSPISGHRSVSWYQQTPGQGLQFLFEYFSETQRNKGNFPGRFSGRQFSNSRSEMNVSTLELGDSALYLCASSTSSGSSWETQYFGPGTRLLVL.

This clonotype has a count of ten or more. The V gene is TRBV18, the J gene TRBJ1-3, with a weak D call TRBD1 (5 bases). The CDR3 is 17 residues long. The germline V gene has CDR1 KGHSH and CDR2 LQKENI. V dropped 3 bases and J dropped 1 base, with 16 bases sitting between them. The CDR3 reads CASSPSGQSLSGNTIYF. Here the CDR3 DNA reads TGTGCCAGCTCACCTTCGGGGCAGTCTCTTTCTGGAAACACCATATATTTT.

The CDR3 loop reads CASSLPPGTGTDTQYF. For the CDR3, the DNA is TGTGCCAGCAGTTTACCCCCGGGGACCGGGACAGATACGCAGTATTTT. V is TRBV28 and J is TRBJ2-3, with D perhaps assigned TRBD1 or TRBD2 (5 bases each). V gave up 2 bases and J gave up 3 bases, with 15 bases separating them. CDR1 is MDHEN and CDR2 is SYDVKM in the germline V gene. There are 16 residues in the CDR3.

V is TRBV10-3 and J is TRBJ1-4, with 7 bases lining up with TRBD1. The CDR3 consists of 14 residues. The V gene end was trimmed by 6 bases and the J gene end by 8 bases; junction bases not matched to a gene: 9. CDR1 is ENHRY and CDR2 is SYGVKD in the germline V gene. The CDR3 DNA sequence: TGTGCCATCAGCGAGACAGGGACTAGCGAAAAACTGTTTTTT. Translating gives CAISETGTSEKLFF.